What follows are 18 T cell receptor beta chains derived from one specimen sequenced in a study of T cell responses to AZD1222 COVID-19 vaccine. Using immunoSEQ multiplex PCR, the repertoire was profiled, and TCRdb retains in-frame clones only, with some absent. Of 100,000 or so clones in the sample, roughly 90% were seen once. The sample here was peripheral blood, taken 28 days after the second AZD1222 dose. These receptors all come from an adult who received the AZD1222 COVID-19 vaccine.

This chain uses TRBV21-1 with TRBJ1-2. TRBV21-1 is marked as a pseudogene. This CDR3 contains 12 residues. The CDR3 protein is CASSSRTDGYTF. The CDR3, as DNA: TGTGCCAGCAGCTCCCGGACGGATGGCTACACCTTC.

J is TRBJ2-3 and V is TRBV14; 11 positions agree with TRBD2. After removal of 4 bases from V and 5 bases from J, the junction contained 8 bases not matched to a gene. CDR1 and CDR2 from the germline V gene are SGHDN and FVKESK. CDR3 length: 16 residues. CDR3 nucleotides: TGTGCCAGCAGCCGTCTTAGCGGGGGGGCGAGAGATACGCAGTATTTT. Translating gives CASSRLSGGARDTQYF.

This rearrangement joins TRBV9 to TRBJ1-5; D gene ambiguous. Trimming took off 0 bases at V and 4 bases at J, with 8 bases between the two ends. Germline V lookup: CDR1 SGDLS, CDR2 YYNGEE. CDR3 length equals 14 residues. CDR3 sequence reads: CASSVDSGNQPQHF. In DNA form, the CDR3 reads TGTGCCAGCAGCGTAGATTCCGGGAATCAGCCCCAGCATTTT.

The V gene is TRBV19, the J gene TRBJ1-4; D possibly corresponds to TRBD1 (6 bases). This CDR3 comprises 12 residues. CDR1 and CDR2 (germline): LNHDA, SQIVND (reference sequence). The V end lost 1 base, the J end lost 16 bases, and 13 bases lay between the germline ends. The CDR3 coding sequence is TGTGCCAGTAGTATAGTAGGGGGGACACCGTTTTTT. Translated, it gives CASSIVGGTPFF.

CDR3 region: CATQQGARQPQHF. The DNA for the CDR3 is TGTGCCACGCAACAGGGGGCTCGGCAGCCCCAGCATTTT. This chain connects TRBV24-1 to TRBJ1-5, with 9 bases lining up with TRBD1. Per germline, CDR1 KGHDR and CDR2 SFDVKD. CDR3 length: 13 amino acids. With 10 bases clipped from V and 7 bases from J, the junction kept 7 bases outside the gene matches.

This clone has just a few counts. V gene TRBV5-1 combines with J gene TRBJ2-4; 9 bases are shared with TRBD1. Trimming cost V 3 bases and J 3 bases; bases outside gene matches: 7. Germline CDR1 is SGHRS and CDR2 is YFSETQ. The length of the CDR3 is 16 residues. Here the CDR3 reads CASSSGDREGKNIQYF. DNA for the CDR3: TGCGCCAGCAGCTCGGGGGACAGGGAGGGCAAAAACATTCAGTACTTC. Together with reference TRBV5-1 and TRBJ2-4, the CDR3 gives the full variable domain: KAGVTQTPRYLIKTRGQQVTLSCSPISGHRSVSWYQQTPGQGLQFLFEYFSETQRNKGNFPGRFSGRQFSNSRSEMNVSTLELGDSALYLCASSSGDREGKNIQYFGAGTRLSVL.

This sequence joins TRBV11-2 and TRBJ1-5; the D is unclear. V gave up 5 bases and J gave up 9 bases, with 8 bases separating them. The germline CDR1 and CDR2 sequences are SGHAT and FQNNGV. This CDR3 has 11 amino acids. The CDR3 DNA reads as TGTGCCAGCAGCCCCCCGGGGCCCCAGCATTTT. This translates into CASSPPGPQHF. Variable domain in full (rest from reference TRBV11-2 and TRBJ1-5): EAGVAQSPRYKIIEKRQSVAFWCNPISGHATLYWYQQILGQGPKLLIQFQNNGVVDDSQLPKDRFSAERLKGVDSTLKIQPAKLEDSAVYLCASSPPGPQHFGDGTRLSIL.

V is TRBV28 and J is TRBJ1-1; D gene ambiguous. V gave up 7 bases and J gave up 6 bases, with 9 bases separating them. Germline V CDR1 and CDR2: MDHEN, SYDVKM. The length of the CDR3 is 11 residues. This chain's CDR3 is CASTSRSEAFF. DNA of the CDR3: TGTGCCAGCACCTCTAGGTCTGAAGCTTTCTTT.

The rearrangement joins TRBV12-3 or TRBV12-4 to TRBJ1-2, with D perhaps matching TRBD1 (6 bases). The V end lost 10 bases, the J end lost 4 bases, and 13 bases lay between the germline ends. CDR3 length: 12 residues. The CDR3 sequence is CATLRGAYGYTF. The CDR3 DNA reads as TGTGCCACCCTGAGGGGGGCCTATGGCTACACCTTC.

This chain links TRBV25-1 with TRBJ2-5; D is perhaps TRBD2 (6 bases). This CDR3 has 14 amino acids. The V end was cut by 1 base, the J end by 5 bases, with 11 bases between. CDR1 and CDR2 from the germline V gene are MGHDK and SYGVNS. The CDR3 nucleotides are TGTGCCAGCAGTGAATTAGGGGACTCGGAGACCCAGTACTTC. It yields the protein CASSELGDSETQYF.

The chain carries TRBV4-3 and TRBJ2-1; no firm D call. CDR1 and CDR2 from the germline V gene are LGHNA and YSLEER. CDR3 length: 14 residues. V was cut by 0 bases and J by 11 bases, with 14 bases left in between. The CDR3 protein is CASSQDLTADKQFF. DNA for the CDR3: TGCGCCAGCAGCCAAGATCTCACAGCCGATAAGCAGTTCTTC.

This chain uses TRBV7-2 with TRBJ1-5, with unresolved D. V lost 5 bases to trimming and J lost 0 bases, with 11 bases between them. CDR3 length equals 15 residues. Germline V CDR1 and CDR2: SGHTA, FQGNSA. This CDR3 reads CASSVTAYSNQPQHF. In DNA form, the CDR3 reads TGTGCCAGCAGCGTGACGGCTTATAGCAATCAGCCCCAGCATTTT.

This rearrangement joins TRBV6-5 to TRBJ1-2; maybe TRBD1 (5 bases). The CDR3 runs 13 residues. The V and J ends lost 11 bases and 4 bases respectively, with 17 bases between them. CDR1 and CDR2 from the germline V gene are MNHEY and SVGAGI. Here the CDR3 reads CAGKPRGTYGYTF. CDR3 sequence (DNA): TGTGCCGGAAAACCACGGGGGACCTATGGCTACACCTTC.

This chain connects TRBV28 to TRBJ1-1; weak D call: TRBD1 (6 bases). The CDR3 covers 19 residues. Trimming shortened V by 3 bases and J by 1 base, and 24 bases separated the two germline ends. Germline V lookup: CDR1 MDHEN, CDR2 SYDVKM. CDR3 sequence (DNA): TGTGCCAGCAGTTTCTACCAGGGGCTCTTAGAGGGGACGAACACTGAAGCTTTCTTT. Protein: CASSFYQGLLEGTNTEAFF.

CDR3: CASSGGTVNYGYTF. The CDR3 coding sequence is TGCGCCAGCAGCGGCGGGACAGTCAACTATGGCTACACCTTC. The chain uses TRBV5-1 and TRBJ1-2, with 7 bases matching TRBD1. V lost 4 bases to trimming and J lost 2 bases; unmatched junction nucleotides: 5. This CDR3 is 14 amino acids long. The germline V gene encodes CDR1 SGHRS and CDR2 YFSETQ.

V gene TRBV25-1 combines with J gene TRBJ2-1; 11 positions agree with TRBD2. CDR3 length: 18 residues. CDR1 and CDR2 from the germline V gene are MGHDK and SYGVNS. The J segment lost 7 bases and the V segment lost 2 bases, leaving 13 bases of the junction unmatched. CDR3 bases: TGTGCCAGCAGTGAAAGGACTTTAGCGGGGGGGCCGAAGAATGAGCAGTTCTTC. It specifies CASSERTLAGGPKNEQFF.

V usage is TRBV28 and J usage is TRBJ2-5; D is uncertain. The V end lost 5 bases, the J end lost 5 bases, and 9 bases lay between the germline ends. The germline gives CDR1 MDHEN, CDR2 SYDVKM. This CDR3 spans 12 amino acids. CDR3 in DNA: TGTGCCAGCAGTCTAGGAACCGAGACCCAGTACTTC. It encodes CASSLGTETQYF.

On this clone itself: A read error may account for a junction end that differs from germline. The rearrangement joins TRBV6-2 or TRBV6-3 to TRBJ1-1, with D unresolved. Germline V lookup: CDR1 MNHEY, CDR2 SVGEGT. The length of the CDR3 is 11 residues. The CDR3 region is CASSSIPALIF. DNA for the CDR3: TGTGCCAGCAGTTCAATTCCGGCCCTGATCTTT.